This T cell receptor (beta chain) stems from a study of identical twins. Findings and limits, study-wide: Surplus twin overlap in beta out-of-frame sequences was less pronounced.

This clonotype came up a few times. Its antigen remains unknown. A universal primer site came from template switching; cDNA carried unique molecular identifiers. TCRdb used MiXCR to reprocess the 5' RACE reads, holding one entry per CDR3 protein. The sample has about 1.7 million distinct CDR3 sequences; about 32% are singletons. The sequencing sample was made of cord blood. This clonotype was obtained from a newborn girl in good health.

The CDR3: CASSPTRTSWNEQFF. CDR3 nucleotide sequence: TGCGCCAGCAGCCCCACCCGGACTAGCTGGAATGAGCAGTTCTTC. J is TRBJ2-1 and V is TRBV4-1; 8 bases are shared with TRBD2. Germline V gene sequence: CDR1 MGHRA, CDR2 YSYEKL. The V segment lost 4 bases and the J segment 7 bases; nucleotides outside the gene matches: 9. CDR3 length: 15 amino acids.